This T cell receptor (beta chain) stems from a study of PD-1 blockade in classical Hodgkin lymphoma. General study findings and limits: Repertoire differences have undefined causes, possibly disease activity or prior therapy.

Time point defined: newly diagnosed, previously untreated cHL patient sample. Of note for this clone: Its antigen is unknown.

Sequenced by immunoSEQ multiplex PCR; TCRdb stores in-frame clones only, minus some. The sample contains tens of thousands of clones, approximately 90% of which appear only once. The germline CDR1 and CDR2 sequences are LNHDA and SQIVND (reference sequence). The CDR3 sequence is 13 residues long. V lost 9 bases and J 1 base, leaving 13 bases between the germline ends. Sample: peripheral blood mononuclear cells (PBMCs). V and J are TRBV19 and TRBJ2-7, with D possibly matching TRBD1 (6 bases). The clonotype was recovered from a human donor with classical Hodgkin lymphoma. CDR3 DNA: TGTGCCAGCCAACAGGGAAGATCCTACGAGCAGTACTTC. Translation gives CASQQGRSYEQYF.